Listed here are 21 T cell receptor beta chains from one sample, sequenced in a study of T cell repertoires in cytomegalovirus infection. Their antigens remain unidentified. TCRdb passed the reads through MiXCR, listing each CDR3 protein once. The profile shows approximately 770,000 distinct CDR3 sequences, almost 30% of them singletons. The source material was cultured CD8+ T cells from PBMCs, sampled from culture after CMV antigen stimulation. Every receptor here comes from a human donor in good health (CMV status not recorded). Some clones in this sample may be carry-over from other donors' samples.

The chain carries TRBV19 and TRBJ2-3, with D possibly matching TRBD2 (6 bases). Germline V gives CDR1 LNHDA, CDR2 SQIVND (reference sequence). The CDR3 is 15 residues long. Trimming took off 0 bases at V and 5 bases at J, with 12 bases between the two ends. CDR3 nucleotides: TGTGCCAGTAGTATAGACGGGGGAGGAGAAGATACGCAGTATTTT. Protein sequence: CASSIDGGGEDTQYF.

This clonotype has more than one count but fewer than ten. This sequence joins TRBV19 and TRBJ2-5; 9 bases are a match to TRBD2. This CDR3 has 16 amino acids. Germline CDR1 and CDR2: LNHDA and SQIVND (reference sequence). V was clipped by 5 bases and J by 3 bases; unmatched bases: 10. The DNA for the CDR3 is TGTGCCAGTAGTGCCCGGACTAGCGAATTAAAAGAGACCCAGTACTTC. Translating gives CASSARTSELKETQYF.

The CDR3 DNA sequence: TGTGCCAGCAGCTTAGAAGGGGTTACCTACGAGCAGTACTTC. As protein: CASSLEGVTYEQYF. The V call is TRBV7-9, the J call TRBJ2-7, with D perhaps matching TRBD1 (5 bases). This CDR3 region has 14 residues. Germline-derived CDR1 and CDR2 are SEHNR and FQNEAQ (reference sequence). V was pared by 1 base and J by 2 bases, with 9 bases between.

The CDR3 DNA is TGTGCCAGCAGCCCAGGGGCCGGGAGGGTAGAGACCCAGTACTTC. Translation gives CASSPGAGRVETQYF. This chain joins TRBV2 and TRBJ2-5; 8 nucleotides line up with TRBD2. Germline lookup yields CDR1 SNHLY and CDR2 FYNNEI. The trim removed 6 bases at V and 4 bases at J, leaving 10 bases unmatched. CDR3 length equals 15 residues.

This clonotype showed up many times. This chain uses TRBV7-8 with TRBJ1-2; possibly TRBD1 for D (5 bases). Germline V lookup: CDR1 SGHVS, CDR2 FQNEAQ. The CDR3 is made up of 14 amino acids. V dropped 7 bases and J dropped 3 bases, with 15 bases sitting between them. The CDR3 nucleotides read TGTGCCAGCACCACGCTCGGGGCTGACTATGGCTACACCTTC. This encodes CASTTLGADYGYTF.

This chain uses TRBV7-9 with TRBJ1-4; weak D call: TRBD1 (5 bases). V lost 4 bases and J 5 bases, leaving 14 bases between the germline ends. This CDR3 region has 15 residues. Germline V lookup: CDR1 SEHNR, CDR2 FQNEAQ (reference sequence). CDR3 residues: CASSYPEGRNEKLFF. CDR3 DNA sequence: TGTGCCAGCAGCTACCCCGAGGGGCGGAATGAAAAACTGTTTTTT.

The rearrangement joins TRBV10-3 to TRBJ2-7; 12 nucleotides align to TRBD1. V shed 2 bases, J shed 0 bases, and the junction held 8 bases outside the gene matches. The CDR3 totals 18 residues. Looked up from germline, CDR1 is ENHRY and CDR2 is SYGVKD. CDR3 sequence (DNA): TGTGCCATCAGTGAGCCCGGGACAGGGGGCCGGAGCTCCTACGAGCAGTACTTC. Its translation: CAISEPGTGGRSSYEQYF.

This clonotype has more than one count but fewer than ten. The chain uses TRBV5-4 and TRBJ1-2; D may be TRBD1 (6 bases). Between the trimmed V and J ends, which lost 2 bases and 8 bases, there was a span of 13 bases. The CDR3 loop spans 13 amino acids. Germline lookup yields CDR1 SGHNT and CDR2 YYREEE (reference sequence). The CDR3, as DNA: TGTGCCAGCAGCTTACAGGGCCAGGAGGGCTACACCTTC. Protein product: CASSLQGQEGYTF.

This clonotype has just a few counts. CDR3 nucleotides: TGTGCCAGCAGCTTCGGTGGATCTGAAGCTTTCTTT. Amino acids: CASSFGGSEAFF. This chain uses TRBV7-6 with TRBJ1-1, with unresolved D. The V end lost 3 bases, the J end lost 6 bases, and 8 bases lay between the germline ends. This CDR3 is 12 amino acids long. Germline CDR1 and CDR2: SGHVS and FNYEAQ.

The CDR3 region has the DNA TGTGCCAGCAGAAGACAGGGCCGGGGAGGTCAGCCCCAGCATTTT. Protein product: CASRRQGRGGQPQHF. The chain recombines TRBV28 with TRBJ1-5; 7 bases are a match to TRBD1. The CDR3 runs 15 residues. After removal of 6 bases from V and 6 bases from J, the junction contained 11 bases not matched to a gene. CDR1 is MDHEN and CDR2 is SYDVKM in the germline V gene.

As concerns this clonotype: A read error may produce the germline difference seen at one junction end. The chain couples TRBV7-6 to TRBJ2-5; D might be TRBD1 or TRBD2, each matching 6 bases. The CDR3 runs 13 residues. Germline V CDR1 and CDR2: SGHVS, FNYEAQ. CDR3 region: CASSIAARGPGDF. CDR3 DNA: TGTGCCAGCAGCATAGCGGCGAGGGGACCAGGGGACTTC.

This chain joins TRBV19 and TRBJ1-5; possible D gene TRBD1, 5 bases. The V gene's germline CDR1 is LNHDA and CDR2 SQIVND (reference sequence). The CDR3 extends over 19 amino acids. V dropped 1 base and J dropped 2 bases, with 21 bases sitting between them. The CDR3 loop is CASSIANWHRPEGNQPQHF. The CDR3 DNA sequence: TGTGCCAGTAGTATAGCGAATTGGCACAGGCCCGAGGGCAATCAGCCCCAGCATTTT.

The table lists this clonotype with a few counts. The DNA of the CDR3 is TGTGCCAGCAGCCACCTAAAATACGAGCAGTACTTC. Encoded protein: CASSHLKYEQYF. This chain links TRBV7-9 with TRBJ2-7; D gene ambiguous. Germline lookup yields CDR1 SEHNR and CDR2 FQNEAQ (reference sequence). Trimming left V 5 bases short and J 4 bases short, with 9 bases between. This CDR3 comprises 12 residues.

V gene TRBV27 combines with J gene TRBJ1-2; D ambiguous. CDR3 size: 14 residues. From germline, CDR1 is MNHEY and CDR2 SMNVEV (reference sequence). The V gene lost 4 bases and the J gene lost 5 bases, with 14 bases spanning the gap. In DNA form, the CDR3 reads TGTGCCAGCAGTTCCCGCTGGGAGGAGTATGGCTACACCTTC. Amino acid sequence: CASSSRWEEYGYTF.

The CDR3 DNA reads as TGCGCCAGCAGCCTGCCCGTCGGGAACACTGAAGCTTTCTTT. Amino acid sequence: CASSLPVGNTEAFF. The J gene is TRBJ1-1, the V gene TRBV5-1; no firm D call. From germline, CDR1 is SGHRS and CDR2 YFSETQ. The CDR3 runs 14 residues. V lost 4 bases and J 1 base, leaving 11 bases between the germline ends.

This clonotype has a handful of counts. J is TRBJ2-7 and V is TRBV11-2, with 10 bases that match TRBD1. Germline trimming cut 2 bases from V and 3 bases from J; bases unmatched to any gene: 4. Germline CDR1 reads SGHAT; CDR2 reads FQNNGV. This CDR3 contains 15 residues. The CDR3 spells CASSLWDRGHYEQYV. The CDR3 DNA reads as TGTGCCAGCAGCTTATGGGACAGGGGTCACTACGAGCAGTACGTC.

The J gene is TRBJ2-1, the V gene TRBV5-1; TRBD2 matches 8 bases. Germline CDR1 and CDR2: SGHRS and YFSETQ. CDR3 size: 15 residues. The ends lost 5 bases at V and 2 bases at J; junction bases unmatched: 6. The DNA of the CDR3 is TGCGCCAGCAGACCTCTAGCGGGTCCCTACAATGAGCAGTTCTTC. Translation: CASRPLAGPYNEQFF.

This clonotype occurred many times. Here the CDR3 DNA reads TGTGCCAGCAGCGGCGGGGGGTACAGGTACGAGCAGTACTTC. Protein product: CASSGGGYRYEQYF. J is TRBJ2-7 and V is TRBV7-9; 8 bases match TRBD2. The CDR3 is 14 amino acids. Germline lookup yields CDR1 SEHNR and CDR2 FQNEAQ (reference sequence). The V gene end was trimmed by 5 bases and the J gene end by 4 bases; junction bases not matched to a gene: 7. Together with reference TRBV7-9 and TRBJ2-7, the CDR3 gives the full variable domain: DTGVSQNPRHKITKRGQNVTFRCDPISEHNRLYWYRQTLGQGPEFLTYFQNEAQLEKSRLLSDRFSAERPKGSFSTLEIQRTEQGDSAMYLCASSGGGYRYEQYFGPGTRLTVT.

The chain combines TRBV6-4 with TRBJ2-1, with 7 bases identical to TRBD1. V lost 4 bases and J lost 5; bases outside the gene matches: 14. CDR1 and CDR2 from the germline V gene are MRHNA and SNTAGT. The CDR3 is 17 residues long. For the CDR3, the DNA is TGTGCCAGCAGTGTCCAGCCCGCAGGGGGAATGGACAATGAGCAGTTCTTC. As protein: CASSVQPAGGMDNEQFF.

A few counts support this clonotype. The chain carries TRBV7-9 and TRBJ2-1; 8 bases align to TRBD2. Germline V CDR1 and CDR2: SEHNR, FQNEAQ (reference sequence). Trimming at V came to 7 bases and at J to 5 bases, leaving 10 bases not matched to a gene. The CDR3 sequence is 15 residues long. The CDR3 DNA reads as TGTGCCAGCACCATAGCGGGGCGATCCGACAATGAGCAGTTCTTC. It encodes CASTIAGRSDNEQFF.

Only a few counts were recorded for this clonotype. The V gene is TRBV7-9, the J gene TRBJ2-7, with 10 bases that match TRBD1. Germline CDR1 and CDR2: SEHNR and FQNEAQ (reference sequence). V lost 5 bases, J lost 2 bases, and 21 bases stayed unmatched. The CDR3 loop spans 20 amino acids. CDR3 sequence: CASSLPGDRGLVTETYEQYF. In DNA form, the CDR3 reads TGTGCCAGCAGCCTACCCGGCGACAGGGGGCTCGTAACGGAAACCTACGAGCAGTACTTC.